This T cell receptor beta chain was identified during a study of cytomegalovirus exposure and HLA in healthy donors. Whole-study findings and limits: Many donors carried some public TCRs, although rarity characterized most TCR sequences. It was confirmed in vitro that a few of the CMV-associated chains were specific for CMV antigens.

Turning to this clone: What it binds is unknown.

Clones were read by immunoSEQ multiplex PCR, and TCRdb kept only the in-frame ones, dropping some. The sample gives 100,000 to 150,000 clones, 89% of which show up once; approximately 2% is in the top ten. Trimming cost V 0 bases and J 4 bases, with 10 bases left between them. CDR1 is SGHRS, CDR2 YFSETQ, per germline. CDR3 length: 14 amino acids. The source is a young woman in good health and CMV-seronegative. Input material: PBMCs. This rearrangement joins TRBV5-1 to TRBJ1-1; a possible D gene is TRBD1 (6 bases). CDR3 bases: TGCGCCAGCAGCTTGGATGGGGGCAGCACTGAAGCTTTCTTT. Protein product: CASSLDGGSTEAFF.